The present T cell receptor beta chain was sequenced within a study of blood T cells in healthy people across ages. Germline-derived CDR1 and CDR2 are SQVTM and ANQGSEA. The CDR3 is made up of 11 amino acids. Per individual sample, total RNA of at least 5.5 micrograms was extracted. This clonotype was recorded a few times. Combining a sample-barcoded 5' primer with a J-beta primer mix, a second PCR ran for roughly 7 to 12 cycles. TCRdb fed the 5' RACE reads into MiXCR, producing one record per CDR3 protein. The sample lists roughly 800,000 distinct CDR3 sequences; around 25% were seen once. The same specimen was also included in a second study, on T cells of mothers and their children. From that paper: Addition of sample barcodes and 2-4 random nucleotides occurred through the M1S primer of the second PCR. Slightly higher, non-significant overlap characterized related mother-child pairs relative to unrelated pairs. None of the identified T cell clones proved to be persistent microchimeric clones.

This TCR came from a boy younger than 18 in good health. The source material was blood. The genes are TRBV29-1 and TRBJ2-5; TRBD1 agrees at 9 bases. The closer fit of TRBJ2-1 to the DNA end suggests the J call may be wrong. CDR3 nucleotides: TGCAGCGTCGGACAGGGGAATGAGCAGTTCTTC. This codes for CSVGQGNEQFF.